This TCR beta chain was recovered during a study of blood T cell repertoires in COVID-19. The wider study: The analysed material was cDNA or gDNA that came from T cells, B-cell-depleted T cells, or PBMCs.

Authors' data handling: By means of reference gene primer amplification, nucleated cell counts were estimated. Using immunoSEQ multiplex PCR, the repertoire was profiled, and TCRdb retains in-frame clones only, with some absent. That table furnishes V, J and clone size, whereas the DNA furnished D and trimming. In the table there are about 220,000 clones, roughly 84% of which are singletons. This CDR3 is built from 17 residues. V gave up 4 bases and J gave up 7 bases; unmatched junction bases: 19. Germline CDR1 SGDLS, CDR2 YYNGEE. V gene TRBV9 combines with J gene TRBJ2-5, with TRBD2 matching over 7 bases. Sequenced input: peripheral blood. The origin of this receptor is a man aged 25 to 40 with active or convalescent COVID-19. The CDR3 DNA follows: TGTGCCAGCAGCCCCACCCCCACGGGAGGTAAAGTAGGGACCCAGTACTTC. This translates into CASSPTPTGGKVGTQYF.